This T cell receptor beta chain was found in a study of chemoradiotherapy in HPV16-positive cancers. Study-wide results and caveats: In HPV16-positive patients, HPV-responsive T-cell expansion tracked better recurrence-free survival. Functional assays defining HPV-specific T cells used only two HPV16-positive patients.

This clone was seen more than once but under ten times. Its antigen remains unidentified. The CDR3 has 14 amino acids. CDR1 is SGHVS and CDR2 is FQNEAQ in the germline V gene. Deletions cut 5 bases from V and 4 bases from J, with 12 bases between. Libraries were prepared by immunoSEQ multiplex PCR; TCRdb keeps only in-frame clonotypes and omits some of them. This sample has approximately 1,000 clones; around 90% occur once, and the top ten carry 3.7%. The clonotype comes from a human donor with HPV-associated anogenital cancer. Sequencing was performed on tumor tissue, taken from a patient who underwent chemoradiotherapy. This chain uses TRBV7-8 with TRBJ1-3; D uncertain. As DNA, the CDR3 is TGTGCCAGCAGCCCGGGATCAACCGGAAACACCATATATTTT. Amino acids: CASSPGSTGNTIYF.